The 16 T cell receptor beta chains below come from one sample, sequenced in a study of CD8+CD57+ T cells in acquired aplastic anemia. Sequenced patients had shown CD8+CD57+ cell expansion by flow cytometry. Genomic DNA was employed as the template in profiling TCR beta VDJ and CDR3. TCRdb re-called the reads through MiXCR, storing one row per CDR3 protein. Found here are about 190,000 distinct CDR3 sequences, approximately 48% of them singletons; the top ten hold approximately 9.4%. The specimen sequenced was sorted CD4+, CD8+, or CD8+CD57+ T cells (not recorded which) from PBMCs. The receptors originated from a human donor with aplastic anemia.

The rearrangement links TRBV29-1 to TRBJ1-1; a weak D match, TRBD1 (5 bases). CDR1 and CDR2 (germline): SQVTM, ANQGSEA. Trimming left V 0 bases short and J 5 bases short, with 10 bases between. The CDR3 contains 13 residues. CDR3 protein: CSVEDQGLTEAFF. The CDR3 DNA reads as TGCAGCGTTGAAGATCAGGGTTTGACTGAAGCTTTCTTT.

This clonotype was seen more than once but under ten times. The V and J genes are TRBV19 and TRBJ1-6; D unresolved. Trimming shortened V by 5 bases and J by 8 bases, and 13 bases separated the two germline ends. The CDR3 extends over 14 amino acids. Germline V gene sequence: CDR1 LNHDA, CDR2 SQIVND (reference sequence). CDR3 in amino acids: CASSLFERDSPLHF. In nucleotides, the CDR3 is TGTGCCAGTAGTCTTTTTGAGAGGGATTCACCCCTCCACTTT.

As regards this clonotype: Since no conserved phenylalanine or tryptophan closes the CDR3, a read error is the likely cause. This rearrangement joins TRBV7-2 to TRBJ1-1, with a weak D call TRBD1 (5 bases). This CDR3 comprises 15 residues. Per the germline V gene, CDR1 is SGHTA and CDR2 is FQGNSA. V lost 6 bases, J lost 4 bases, and 18 bases lay in between. The CDR3 bases are TGTGCCAGCAGAGTGGGGGGACCGGTGACCACTGAAGCTTTCATT. As protein: CASRVGGPVTTEAFI.

The chain carries TRBV4-3 and TRBJ2-1, with 7 positions matching TRBD1. Trimming cost V 1 base and J 8 bases; bases outside gene matches: 5. Germline-derived CDR1 and CDR2 are LGHNA and YSLEER. This CDR3 is built from 14 residues. The CDR3 region has the DNA TGCGCCAGCAGCCAAGGACAGGGTTCGGATGAGCAGTTCTTC. It encodes CASSQGQGSDEQFF.

The chain links TRBV19 to TRBJ2-2, with 7 nucleotides matching TRBD1. The germline gives CDR1 LNHDA, CDR2 SQIVND (reference sequence). The J segment lost 6 bases and the V segment lost 5 bases, leaving 9 bases of the junction unmatched. This CDR3 is built from 15 residues. CDR3 region: CASSSDRAVAGELFF. CDR3 coding DNA: TGTGCCAGTAGTTCAGACAGGGCGGTAGCCGGGGAGCTGTTTTTT.

This clonotype appeared many times. The gene calls are TRBV29-1 and TRBJ2-7; no definite D call. V was clipped by 4 bases and J by 6 bases, with 13 bases between them. Per germline, CDR1 SQVTM and CDR2 ANQGSEA. The CDR3 extends over 12 amino acids. The CDR3, as DNA: TGCAGCGTTGTTTGGGGAACGGGCGAGCAGTACTTC. It is translated as CSVVWGTGEQYF.

Here the CDR3 reads CSANLDSGVGEQYF. The CDR3 nucleotides are TGCAGTGCTAATTTGGACAGTGGGGTTGGCGAGCAGTACTTC. This rearrangement joins TRBV20-1 to TRBJ2-1; D perhaps matches TRBD1 (6 bases). The closer fit of TRBJ2-7 to the DNA end suggests the J call may be wrong. Germline V gene sequence: CDR1 DFQATT, CDR2 SNEGSKA (reference sequence). The CDR3 is 14 residues long.

The chain uses TRBV2 and TRBJ1-1, with D possibly TRBD1 on 6 matching bases. Per germline, CDR1 SNHLY and CDR2 FYNNEI. V shed 4 bases and J shed 6 bases, with 9 bases lying between them. The CDR3 length is 12 residues. The CDR3 loop is CASSVRGAEAFF. The CDR3 nucleotides are TGTGCCAGCAGTGTCAGGGGCGCTGAAGCTTTCTTT. Looking up the rest from reference TRBV2 and TRBJ1-1 gives the full variable domain: EPEVTQTPSHQVTQMGQEVILRCVPISNHLYFYWYRQILGQKVEFLVSFYNNEISEKSEIFDDQFSVERPDGSNFTLKIRSTKLEDSAMYFCASSVRGAEAFFGQGTRLTVV.

The J gene is TRBJ2-5, the V gene TRBV7-9; the D gene is possibly TRBD2 (5 bases). Germline V lookup: CDR1 SEHNR, CDR2 FQNEAQ (reference sequence). The V gene lost 3 bases and the J gene lost 6 bases, with 14 bases spanning the gap. CDR3 length: 14 amino acids. DNA for the CDR3: TGTGCCAGCAGCTTGATGGTGGGAGTGCAGACCCAGTACTTC. It translates to CASSLMVGVQTQYF.

The rearrangement joins TRBV9 to TRBJ1-2; D uncertain. The CDR3 sequence is 11 residues long. Germline loops: CDR1 SGDLS, CDR2 YYNGEE. Trimming stripped 5 bases from V and 2 bases from J, with 4 bases between. CDR3 bases: TGTGCCAGCAGGCAAAACTATGGCTACACCTTC. This sequence encodes CASRQNYGYTF. Complete variable domain (other parts from reference TRBV9 and TRBJ1-2): DSGVTQTPKHLITATGQRVTLRCSPRSGDLSVYWYQQSLDQGLQFLIQYYNGEERAKGNILERFSAQQFPDLHSELNLSSLELGDSALYFCASRQNYGYTFGSGTRLTVV.

A few counts support this clonotype. The chain uses TRBV11-1 and TRBJ1-6; 8 bases match TRBD1. CDR3 size: 16 residues. V lost 6 bases to trimming and J lost 11 bases; unmatched junction nucleotides: 15. From germline, CDR1 is SGHAT and CDR2 FQDESV (reference sequence). The CDR3 DNA reads TGTGCCAGCAGTCCTTACCGACAGGGGAGGTTGGCACCCCTCCACTTT. This translates into CASSPYRQGRLAPLHF.

The chain recombines TRBV2 with TRBJ1-2, with 10 bases fitting TRBD1. The length of the CDR3 is 14 residues. V lost 6 bases, J lost 5 bases, and 6 bases stayed unmatched. Germline assignment: CDR1 SNHLY and CDR2 FYNNEI. CDR3 protein: CASSEGTGVYGYTF. The CDR3 DNA is TGTGCCAGCAGCGAGGGGACAGGGGTGTATGGCTACACCTTC.

This clonotype was recorded once. The CDR3 here is CSAPATRGEQFF. CDR3 sequence (DNA): TGCAGTGCCCCTGCGACCAGGGGTGAGCAGTTCTTC. The gene calls are TRBV20-1 and TRBJ2-1; the D gene is possibly TRBD1 (6 bases). The germline gives CDR1 DFQATT, CDR2 SNEGSKA (reference sequence). This CDR3 is 12 amino acids long. V was shortened by 6 bases and J by 9 bases, with 15 bases between the two germline ends.

This clonotype was observed many times. The chain links TRBV4-1 to TRBJ2-7, with D unresolved. Trimming removed 2 bases at V and 2 bases at J, with 10 bases between. The CDR3 length is 14 residues. Germline values: CDR1 MGHRA, CDR2 YSYEKL. The CDR3 DNA follows: TGCGCCAGCAGCCAAATACTTCCTCCCTACGAGCAGTACTTC. Amino acids: CASSQILPPYEQYF.

This clonotype was seen repeatedly, ten times or more. The V and J genes are TRBV7-8 and TRBJ1-5; D uncertain. V was pared by 5 bases and J by 5 bases, with 10 bases between. The CDR3 has 13 residues. From germline, CDR1 is SGHVS and CDR2 FQNEAQ. The CDR3 bases are TGTGCCAGCAGCCAATTATCATATCAGCCCCAGCATTTT. Its translation: CASSQLSYQPQHF.

Comments on this clonotype: Given a much more abundant clone one base away, this may be a read error. This chain joins TRBV7-6 and TRBJ1-1, with a weak D call TRBD1 (6 bases). Between the trimmed V and J ends, which lost 4 bases and 4 bases, there was a span of 10 bases. The CDR3 consists of 13 residues. The germline CDR1 and CDR2 sequences are SGHVS and FNYEAQ. Here the CDR3 DNA reads TGTGCCAGCAGCTCCTACAGGGCCACTGAAGCTTTCTTT. It specifies CASSSYRATEAFF. Full variable domain (outside the CDR3, taken from reference TRBV7-6 and TRBJ1-1): GAGVSQSPRYKVTKRGQDVALRCDPISGHVSLYWYRQALGQGPEFLTYFNYEAQQDKSGLPNDRFSAERPEGSISTLTIQRTEQRDSAMYRCASSSYRATEAFFGQGTRLTVV.